This TCR beta chain derives from a study of T-cell reconstitution after alpha-beta-depleted transplantation in children. J lost 10 bases, V lost 3 bases, and 12 bases had no gene match. This CDR3 spans 17 amino acids. Preparation of the TCRbeta library involved a method that used unique molecular identifiers. TCRdb itself ran the PCR reads through MiXCR, one entry per CDR3 protein. This sample has about 690,000 distinct CDR3 sequences; 15% to 20% occur once, and the top ten carry 1.1%. This chain connects TRBV12-3 or TRBV12-4 to TRBJ1-6; the match to TRBD1 covers 10 bases. The material sequenced was PBMCs from the stem cell graft donor, taken from the stem cell graft. This receptor was obtained from a human donor who donated a stem cell graft to a child with acute myeloid leukemia. CDR3 in DNA: TGTGCCAGCAGTTTTTCCGGACAGGGGGTCCGGTCCTCACCCCTCCACTTT. Its translation is CASSFSGQGVRSSPLHF.